The 7 T cell receptor beta chains below were found in one sample sequenced in a study of T cell responses to AZD1222 COVID-19 vaccine. Clones were sequenced by immunoSEQ multiplex PCR, and TCRdb holds only the in-frame ones, with some missing. The sample records 150,000 to 200,000 clones, roughly nine tenths being singletons. This sample comprised peripheral blood, obtained 28 days after the second AZD1222 dose. The receptor source for this set is an adult who received the AZD1222 COVID-19 vaccine.

V and J are TRBV18 and TRBJ1-3, with D tentatively TRBD1 (6 bases). Germline V CDR1 and CDR2: KGHSH, LQKENI. CDR3 size: 15 residues. Trimming shortened V by 4 bases and J by 0 bases, and 10 bases separated the two germline ends. The CDR3 sequence: CASSLRTVSGNTIYF. DNA of the CDR3: TGTGCCAGCTCACTCCGGACAGTCTCTGGAAACACCATATATTTT.

J is TRBJ1-1 and V is TRBV5-1, with D possibly TRBD1 on 6 matching bases. Deletions cut 4 bases from V and 5 bases from J, with 15 bases between. The germline V gene has CDR1 SGHRS and CDR2 YFSETQ. CDR3 length: 14 residues. CDR3 residues: CASSPSLTGTEAFF. For the CDR3, the DNA is TGCGCCAGCAGCCCAAGTTTAACAGGGACTGAAGCTTTCTTT.

This clone has a single count. This rearrangement joins TRBV4-2 to TRBJ1-5; 7 bases are shared with TRBD1. The CDR3 totals 15 residues. Trimming took 0 bases from V and 7 from J; bases not matched to a gene: 6. Germline values: CDR1 LGHNA, CDR2 YNFKEQ. CDR3 protein: CASSQESRGRQPQHF. CDR3 DNA: TGTGCCAGCAGCCAAGAAAGCAGGGGGAGGCAGCCCCAGCATTTT.

This rearrangement joins TRBV5-8 to TRBJ2-3; D uncertain. V shed 5 bases and J shed 2 bases, with 15 bases lying between them. Germline values: CDR1 SGHTS, CDR2 YDEGEE. This CDR3 is built from 15 residues. CDR3 DNA: TGTGCCAGCAGACTCCGGCCGGATTTCACAGATACGCAGTATTTT. Translating gives CASRLRPDFTDTQYF.

This chain's CDR3 is CASSQMTGGNSPLHF. CDR3 DNA sequence: TGTGCCAGCAGCCAGATGACAGGGGGAAATTCACCCCTCCACTTT. The gene calls are TRBV14 and TRBJ1-6; the match to TRBD1 covers 9 bases. The CDR3 totals 15 residues. Per germline, CDR1 SGHDN and CDR2 FVKESK. The ends lost 3 bases at V and 7 bases at J; junction bases unmatched: 4.

This clone was found once. V usage is TRBV18 and J usage is TRBJ2-7, with TRBD2 matching 11 bases. The germline gives CDR1 KGHSH, CDR2 LQKENI. After removal of 3 bases from V and 7 bases from J, the junction contained 8 bases not matched to a gene. The CDR3 covers 15 residues. Here the CDR3 reads CASSPETSGTGEQYF. CDR3 DNA: TGTGCCAGCTCACCTGAGACTAGCGGGACTGGGGAGCAGTACTTC. The full variable domain, rest sourced from reference TRBV18 and TRBJ2-7, is NAGVMQNPRHLVRRRGQEARLRCSPMKGHSHVYWYRQLPEEGLKFMVYLQKENIIDESGMPKERFSAEFPKEGPSILRIQQVVRGDSAAYFCASSPETSGTGEQYFGPGTRLTVT.

The chain uses TRBV5-1 and TRBJ1-4; the D gene is possibly TRBD1 (5 bases). Germline V gene lookup returns CDR1 SGHRS and CDR2 YFSETQ. Trimming removed 4 bases from V and 6 bases from J, with 10 bases in between. This CDR3 spans 13 amino acids. The DNA for the CDR3 is TGCGCCAGCAGCGAAACAGGAGATGAAAAACTGTTTTTT. This gives the protein CASSETGDEKLFF.